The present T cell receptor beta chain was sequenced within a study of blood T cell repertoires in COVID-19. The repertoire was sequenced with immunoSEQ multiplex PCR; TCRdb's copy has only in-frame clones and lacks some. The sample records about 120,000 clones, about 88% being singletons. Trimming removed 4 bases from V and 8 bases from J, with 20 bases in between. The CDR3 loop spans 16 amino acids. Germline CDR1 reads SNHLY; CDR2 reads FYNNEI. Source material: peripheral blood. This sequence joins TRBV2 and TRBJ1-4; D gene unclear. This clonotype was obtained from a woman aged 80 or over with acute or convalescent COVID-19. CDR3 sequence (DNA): TGTGCCAGCAGTGCGTCTTTAAGGGAGACGAACGAAAAACTGTTTTTT. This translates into CASSASLRETNEKLFF. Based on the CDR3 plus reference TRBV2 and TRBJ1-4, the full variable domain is EPEVTQTPSHQVTQMGQEVILRCVPISNHLYFYWYRQILGQKVEFLVSFYNNEISEKSEIFDDQFSVERPDGSNFTLKIRSTKLEDSAMYFCASSASLRETNEKLFFGSGTQLSVL.